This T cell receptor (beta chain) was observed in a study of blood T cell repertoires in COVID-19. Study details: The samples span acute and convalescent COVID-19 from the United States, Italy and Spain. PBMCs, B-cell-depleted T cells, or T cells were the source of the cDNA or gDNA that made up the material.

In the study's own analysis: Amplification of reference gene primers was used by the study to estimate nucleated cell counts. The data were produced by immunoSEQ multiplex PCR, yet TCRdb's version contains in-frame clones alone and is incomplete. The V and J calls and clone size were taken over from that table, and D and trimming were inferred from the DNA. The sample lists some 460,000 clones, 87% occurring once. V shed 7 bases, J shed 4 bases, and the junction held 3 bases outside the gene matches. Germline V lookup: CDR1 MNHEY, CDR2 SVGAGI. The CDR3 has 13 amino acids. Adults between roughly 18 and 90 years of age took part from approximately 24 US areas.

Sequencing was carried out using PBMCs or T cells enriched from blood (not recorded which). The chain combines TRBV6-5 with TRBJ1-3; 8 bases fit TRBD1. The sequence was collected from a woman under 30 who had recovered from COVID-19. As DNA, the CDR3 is TGTGCCAGCACAAGGACAGGGGGAAACACCATATATTTT. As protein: CASTRTGGNTIYF.